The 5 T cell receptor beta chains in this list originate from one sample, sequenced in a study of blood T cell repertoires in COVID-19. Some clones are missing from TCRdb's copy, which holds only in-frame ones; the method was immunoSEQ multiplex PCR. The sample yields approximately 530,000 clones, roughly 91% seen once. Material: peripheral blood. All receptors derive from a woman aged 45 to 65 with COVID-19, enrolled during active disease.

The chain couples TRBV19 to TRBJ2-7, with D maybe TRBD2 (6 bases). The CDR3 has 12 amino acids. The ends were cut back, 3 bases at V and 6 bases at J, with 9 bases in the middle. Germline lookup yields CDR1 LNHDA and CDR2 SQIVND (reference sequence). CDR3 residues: CASSIGGSEQYF. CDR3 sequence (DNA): TGTGCCAGTAGTATTGGGGGGTCCGAGCAGTACTTC.

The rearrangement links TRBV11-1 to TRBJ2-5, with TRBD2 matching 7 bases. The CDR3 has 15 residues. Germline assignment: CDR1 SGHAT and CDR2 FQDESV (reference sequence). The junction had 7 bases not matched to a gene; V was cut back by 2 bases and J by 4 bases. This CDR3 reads CASSLQRGGGETQYF. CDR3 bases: TGTGCCAGCAGCTTACAGCGGGGTGGTGGAGAGACCCAGTACTTC.

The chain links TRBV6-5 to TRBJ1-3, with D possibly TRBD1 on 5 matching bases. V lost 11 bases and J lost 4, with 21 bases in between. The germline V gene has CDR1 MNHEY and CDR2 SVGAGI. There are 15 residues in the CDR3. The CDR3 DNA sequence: TGTGCCGGCGGACAAGGGGCTTTCGGAGGAAACACCATATATTTT. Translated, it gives CAGGQGAFGGNTIYF.

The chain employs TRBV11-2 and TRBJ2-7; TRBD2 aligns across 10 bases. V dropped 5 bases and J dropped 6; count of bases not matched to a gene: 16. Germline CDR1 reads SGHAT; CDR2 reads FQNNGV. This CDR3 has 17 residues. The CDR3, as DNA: TGTGCCAGCAGCCGAATGCCTAGCGGGGGCCTCTCTGGCGAGCAGTACTTC. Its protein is CASSRMPSGGLSGEQYF.

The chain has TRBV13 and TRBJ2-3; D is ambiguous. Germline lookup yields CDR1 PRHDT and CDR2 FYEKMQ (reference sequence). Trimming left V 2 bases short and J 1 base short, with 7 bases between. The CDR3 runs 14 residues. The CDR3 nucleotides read TGTGCCAGCAGCTTAATGTCGGGCACAGATACGCAGTATTTT. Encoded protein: CASSLMSGTDTQYF.